This T cell receptor beta chain was documented in a study of control samples from healthy donors and cancer patients. Germline lookup yields CDR1 MDHEN and CDR2 SYDVKM. This CDR3 comprises 15 residues. V dropped 3 bases and J dropped 5; count of bases not matched to a gene: 6. Only in-frame clones appear in the TCRdb table, and some are missing; sequencing was by immunoSEQ multiplex PCR. The sample records some 110,000 clones, around 87% being singletons. The sequence was obtained from a woman aged 50 to 65 with colorectal cancer. The genes are TRBV28 and TRBJ2-1; TRBD2 aligns across 8 bases. The sample consisted of PBMCs. CDR3 amino acids: CASSFLAGKNNEQFF. The CDR3 coding sequence is TGTGCCAGCAGTTTTCTAGCGGGCAAAAACAATGAGCAGTTCTTC.